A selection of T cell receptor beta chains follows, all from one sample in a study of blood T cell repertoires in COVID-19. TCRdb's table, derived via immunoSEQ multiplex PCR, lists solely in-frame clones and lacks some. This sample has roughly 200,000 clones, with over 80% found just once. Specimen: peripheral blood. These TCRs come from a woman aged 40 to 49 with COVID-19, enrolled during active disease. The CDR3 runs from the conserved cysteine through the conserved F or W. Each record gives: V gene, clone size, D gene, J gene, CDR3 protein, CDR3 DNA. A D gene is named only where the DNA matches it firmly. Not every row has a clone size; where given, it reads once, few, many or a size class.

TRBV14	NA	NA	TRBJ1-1	CASSQSGQVLNGNTEAFF	TGTGCCAGCAGCCAAAGTGGGCAAGTGCTAAATGGGAACACTGAAGCTTTCTTT
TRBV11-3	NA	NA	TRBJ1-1	CASSLSDRSGEAFF	TGTGCCAGCAGCTTAAGTGACAGGTCGGGTGAAGCTTTCTTT
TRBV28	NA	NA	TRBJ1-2	CASSKTQGGVGYTF	TGTGCCAGCAGTAAAACACAAGGGGGGGTCGGCTACACCTTC
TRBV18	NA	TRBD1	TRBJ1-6	CASSPQNRGDSPLHF	TGTGCCAGCTCACCACAAAACAGGGGAGATTCACCCCTCCACTTT
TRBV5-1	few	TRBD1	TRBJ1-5	CASSIDRGGQPQHF	TGCGCCAGCAGCATAGACAGGGGAGGTCAGCCCCAGCATTTT
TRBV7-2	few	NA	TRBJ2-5	CASSLGGGQETQYF	TGTGCCAGCAGCTTAGGGGGCGGACAAGAGACCCAGTACTTC
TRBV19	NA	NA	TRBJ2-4	CASSMSPKNIQYF	TGTGCCAGTAGTATGAGCCCCAAAAACATTCAGTACTTC
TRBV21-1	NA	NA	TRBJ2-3	CASSKGQGTDTQYF	TGTGCCAGCAGCAAAGGACAGGGCACAGATACGCAGTATTTT
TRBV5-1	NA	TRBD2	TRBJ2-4	CASSSRRGRAVKNIQYF	TGCGCCAGCAGCTCCCGTCGCGGGAGGGCCGTCAAAAACATTCAGTACTTC
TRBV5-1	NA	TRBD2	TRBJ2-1	CASTLREGRGEQFF	TGCGCCAGCACTTTACGGGAGGGTAGGGGTGAGCAGTTCTTC
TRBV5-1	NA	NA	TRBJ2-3	CASSLNPVTDTQYF	TGCGCCAGCAGCTTGAATCCAGTCACAGATACGCAGTATTTT
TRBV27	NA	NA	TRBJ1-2	CASRRTSELDGYTF	TGTGCCAGCAGACGGACATCCGAACTTGATGGCTACACCTTC
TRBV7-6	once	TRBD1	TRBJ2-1	CASSLRQGSYNEQFF	TGTGCCAGCAGCTTAAGACAGGGGTCCTACAATGAGCAGTTCTTC
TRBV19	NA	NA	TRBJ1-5	CAGGMGNQPQHF	TGTGCGGGAGGGATGGGCAATCAGCCCCAGCATTTT
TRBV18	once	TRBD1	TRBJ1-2	CASSPLKETGSYGYTF	TGTGCCAGCTCACCATTGAAAGAGACAGGGTCCTATGGCTACACCTTC
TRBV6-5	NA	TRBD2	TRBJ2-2	CATNRLAANTGELFF	TGTGCCACCAATCGACTAGCGGCGAACACCGGGGAGCTGTTTTTT
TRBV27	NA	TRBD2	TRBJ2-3	CASSSQLAGITDTQYF	TGTGCCAGCAGTTCTCAACTAGCGGGGATAACAGATACGCAGTATTTT
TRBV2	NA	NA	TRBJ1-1	CASSGTEAFF	TGTGCCAGCAGCGGCACTGAAGCTTTCTTT
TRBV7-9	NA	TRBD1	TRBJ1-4	CASSFRQGDEKLFF	TGTGCCAGCAGCTTTAGACAGGGGGATGAAAAACTGTTTTTT
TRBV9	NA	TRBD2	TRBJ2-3	CASSDRLAGGTDTQYF	TGTGCCAGCAGCGATCGTCTAGCGGGGGGCACAGATACGCAGTATTTT
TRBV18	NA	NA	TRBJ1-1	CASSPPPRGTEAFF	TGTGCCAGCTCACCACCGCCCAGGGGCACTGAAGCTTTCTTT
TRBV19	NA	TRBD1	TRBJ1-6	CASSTDRGNSPLHF	TGTGCCAGTAGTACCGACAGGGGAAACTCACCCCTCCACTTT
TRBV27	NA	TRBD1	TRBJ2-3	CASSFGLGEDRVLSYTQYF	TGTGCCAGCAGTTTCGGGCTCGGGGAGGACAGGGTCCTCTCTTATACGCAGTATTTT